The text below deals with one T cell receptor beta chain. V was clipped by 1 base and J by 7 bases, with 17 bases between them. This CDR3 is built from 16 residues. Germline V gives CDR1 SGHVS, CDR2 FQNEAQ. The table came from immunoSEQ multiplex PCR; TCRdb's copy has only in-frame clones and leaves some out. The top ten hold around 2.3% of the sample, which has about 130,000 clones, around nine tenths seen once. These data are taken from a study of blood T cell repertoires in COVID-19. The chain links TRBV7-8 to TRBJ1-5; D possibly corresponds to TRBD1 (6 bases). This sequence originates from a woman aged 45-59 years who had recovered from COVID-19. Sequencing was carried out using PBMCs or T cells enriched from blood (not recorded which). This CDR3 reads CASSLEGDPRGQPQHF. The CDR3 DNA reads TGTGCCAGCAGCTTAGAGGGGGACCCTCGCGGCCAGCCCCAGCATTTT.